This TCR beta chain originates from a study of vaccination and CD4 T cells after COVID-19. The treatment is: approximately nine-day PBMC culture with coronavirus spike peptide pools or control peptides (ViraFEST assay). These CD4+ T cells came from an unexposed donor, sampled before the COVID-19 pandemic (2011-2018). With the Oncomine TCR Beta short-read assay, DNA from cultured CD4+ T cells was sequenced. Each CDR3 protein is one row after TCRdb ran MiXCR on the PCR reads. This sample has over a thousand distinct CDR3 sequences, with approximately 12% found just once. For this clonotype: The target antigen is unknown.

V shed 4 bases and J shed 3 bases, with 16 bases lying between them. Germline-derived CDR1 and CDR2 are SGHDT and YYEEEE. The CDR3 runs to 15 residues. The specimen was CD4+ T cells from blood, cultured in vitro. This sequence joins TRBV5-6 and TRBJ1-2, with a weak D call TRBD1 (6 bases). This sequence was found in a human donor in good health. The CDR3 region has the DNA TGTGCCAGCAGCACGACAGGTCGAGCCGACTATGGCTACACCTTC. Its protein is CASSTTGRADYGYTF.